This TCR beta chain was profiled in a study of T cells in Graves' hyperthyroidism and ophthalmopathy. Study-wide background: Prior to any treatment, at the point of initial diagnosis, peripheral blood was collected.

It was RNA transcripts that yielded the amplified TCR beta CDR3 regions. A first-round RT-PCR of the TCR CDR3 used the HTBI primer set. One entry per CDR3 protein, called by TCRdb with MiXCR from the multiplex PCR reads. The sample consists of about 500,000 distinct CDR3 sequences, about 16% of them appearing once. Study-level results: Blood samples included most of the expanded thyroid clonotypes exceeding 0.001. A 13 V-J model separated ophthalmopathy from stable hyperthyroidism.

CDR3 length: 14 amino acids. V gave up 2 bases and J gave up 5 bases, with 11 bases separating them. CDR1 KGHSY and CDR2 FQNENV come from the germline V gene. Uncontrolled infection, other autoimmune disease, pregnancy or lactation excluded patients. Notes on this clonotype: Its antigen is as yet unknown.

The V call is TRBV16, the J call TRBJ2-3, with D unclear. This sequence was found in a woman between 25 and 40 years old with Graves' ophthalmopathy. Sample: blood. In DNA, the CDR3 is TGTGCCAGCAGCCAAGGCCCCGATAGAGATACGCAGTATTTT. This codes for CASSQGPDRDTQYF.